This T cell receptor beta chain was identified in a study of T cell repertoires in cytomegalovirus infection. For the study at large: From public TCR beta signatures came an indication of both CMV infection and matching HLA type. Overall study results and limits: Across the ex vivo response, the dominant clonotypes were HLA-C-restricted CMV-specific TCR beta clonotypes.

TCRdb used MiXCR to reprocess the reads, holding one entry per CDR3 protein. Of over 250,000 distinct CDR3 sequences in the sample, approximately 22% were seen once. A word on this clonotype: Its antigen is unidentified.

The germline gives CDR1 SGHVS, CDR2 FNYEAQ. This CDR3 contains 16 residues. Trimming shortened V by 4 bases and J by 7 bases, and 19 bases separated the two germline ends. The source is a human donor in good health (CMV status not recorded). Some clones in this sample may be carry-over from other donors' samples. The chain joins TRBV7-6 to TRBJ2-2, with a possible D match to TRBD1 (5 bases). Material: cultured PBMCs, obtained from culture after CMV antigen stimulation. The CDR3 DNA follows: TGTGCCAGCAGCTCATACCACAGGTGTGACATCGGGGAGCTGTTTTTT. This sequence encodes CASSSYHRCDIGELFF.